Listed here are 9 T cell receptor beta chains from one sample, sequenced in a study of blood T cell repertoires in COVID-19. Only in-frame clones appear in the TCRdb table, and some are missing; sequencing was by immunoSEQ multiplex PCR. This table has 100,000 or so clones, approximately 91% appearing once. Sequencing was performed on peripheral blood. The receptors here all came from a man aged 45-65 years with acute or convalescent COVID-19.

The V and J genes are TRBV24-1 and TRBJ2-7, with 9 bases that match TRBD2. Germline loops: CDR1 KGHDR, CDR2 SFDVKD. This CDR3 spans 14 amino acids. J was trimmed by 4 bases and V by 6 bases; bases with no gene match: 6. CDR3 sequence reads: CATSPGLAPYEQYF. CDR3 nucleotides: TGTGCCACCAGTCCCGGACTAGCGCCATACGAGCAGTACTTC.

This chain links TRBV11-1 with TRBJ2-4; 13 bases fit TRBD2. CDR1 and CDR2 (germline): SGHAT, FQDESV (reference sequence). After removal of 5 bases from V and 6 bases from J, the junction contained 7 bases not matched to a gene. The CDR3 is 16 residues long. The CDR3 sequence is CASSQTTSGGRNIQYF. CDR3 DNA sequence: TGTGCCAGCAGCCAGACGACTAGCGGGGGGAGAAACATTCAGTACTTC. The full variable domain, its missing parts supplied by reference TRBV11-1 and TRBJ2-4, is EAEVAQSPRYKITEKSQAVAFWCDPISGHATLYWYRQILGQGPELLVQFQDESVVDDSQLPKDRFSAERLKGVDSTLKIQPAELGDSAMYLCASSQTTSGGRNIQYFGAGTRLSVL.

For the CDR3, the DNA is TGTGCCAGCAGCAGGGTACTGGTGGCTGAAGCTTTCTTT. It yields the protein CASSRVLVAEAFF. The chain joins TRBV6-5 to TRBJ1-1, with D perhaps matching TRBD1 (5 bases). This CDR3 has 13 amino acids. V was clipped by 6 bases and J by 6 bases, with 14 bases between them. Germline CDR1 MNHEY, CDR2 SVGAGI.

V and J are TRBV5-1 and TRBJ1-1; 9 nucleotides agree with TRBD1. Germline CDR1 is SGHRS and CDR2 is YFSETQ. This CDR3 spans 14 amino acids. The V gene end was trimmed by 4 bases and the J gene end by 8 bases; junction bases not matched to a gene: 9. CDR3 in DNA: TGCGCCAGCAGCCCGAAAGGGACAGGGAACGAAGCTTTCTTT. Its translation is CASSPKGTGNEAFF.

The V and J genes are TRBV7-9 and TRBJ1-1, with D perhaps matching TRBD1 (5 bases). Per the germline V gene, CDR1 is SEHNR and CDR2 is FQNEAQ (reference sequence). V was cut by 7 bases and J by 4 bases, with 16 bases left in between. CDR3 length: 14 residues. The CDR3 sequence is CASKRGFSGTEAFF. The CDR3 DNA sequence: TGTGCCAGCAAACGGGGGTTTTCAGGCACTGAAGCTTTCTTT.

The count of this clone is one. The chain combines TRBV27 with TRBJ1-1; 8 bases fit TRBD1. The CDR3 is 15 residues long. Unmatched junction bases numbered 8, after V lost 3 bases and J lost 5 bases. Germline V gene lookup returns CDR1 MNHEY and CDR2 SMNVEV (reference sequence). In DNA, the CDR3 is TGTGCCAGCAGTTTCGACAGGGGCCGCGGTACTGAAGCTTTCTTT. This encodes CASSFDRGRGTEAFF.

V usage is TRBV3-1 (or the pseudogene TRBV3-2) and J usage is TRBJ1-1; D is undetermined. The CDR3 is 11 residues long. Trimming pared 6 bases from V and 2 bases from J, leaving 4 bases between. Looked up from germline, CDR1 is LGHDT and CDR2 is YNNKEL (reference sequence). The CDR3 region is CASSKNTEAFF. Written as DNA, the CDR3 is TGTGCCAGCAGTAAAAACACTGAAGCTTTCTTT.

This clone was observed a single time. The CDR3 loop is CSVRGGTAISYGYTF. In nucleotides, the CDR3 is TGCAGCGTGAGGGGCGGGACGGCCATTTCCTATGGCTACACCTTC. The J gene is TRBJ1-2, the V gene TRBV29-1; maybe TRBD1 (5 bases). Trimming removed 6 bases from V and 4 bases from J, with 21 bases in between. Germline loops: CDR1 SQVTM, CDR2 ANQGSEA. CDR3 length: 15 residues.

Worth noting for this clone: This specimen includes other DNA sequences encoding the same CDR3. The chain uses TRBV27 and TRBJ1-2; D uncertain. Germline CDR1 and CDR2: MNHEY and SMNVEV (reference sequence). CDR3 length equals 13 residues. Trimming left V 2 bases short and J 2 bases short, with 6 bases between. CDR3 residues: CASSLAGNYGYTF. The CDR3 coding sequence is TGTGCCAGCAGTTTAGCAGGAAACTATGGCTACACCTTC.